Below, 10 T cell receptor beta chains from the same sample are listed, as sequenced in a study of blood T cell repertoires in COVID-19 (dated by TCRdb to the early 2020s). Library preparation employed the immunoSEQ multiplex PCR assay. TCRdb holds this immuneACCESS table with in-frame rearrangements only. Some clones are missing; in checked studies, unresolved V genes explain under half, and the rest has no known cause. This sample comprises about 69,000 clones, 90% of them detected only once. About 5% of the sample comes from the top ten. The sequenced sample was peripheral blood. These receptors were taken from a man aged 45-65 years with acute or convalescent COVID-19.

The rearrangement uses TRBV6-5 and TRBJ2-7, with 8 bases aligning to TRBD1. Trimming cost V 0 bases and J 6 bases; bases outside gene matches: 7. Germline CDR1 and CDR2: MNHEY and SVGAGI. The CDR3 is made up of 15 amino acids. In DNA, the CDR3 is TGTGCCAGCAGTTACTCCCGGACAGGGTTGTCCGAGCAGTACTTC. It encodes CASSYSRTGLSEQYF.

The CDR3 loop reads CASTPRGGQPQHF. The CDR3 DNA reads as TGTGCCAGTACCCCTAGAGGAGGTCAGCCCCAGCATTTT. J is TRBJ1-5 and V is TRBV19, with D hard to call. V dropped 7 bases and J dropped 6 bases, with 13 bases sitting between them. CDR1 and CDR2 from the germline V gene are LNHDA and SQIVND (reference sequence). The CDR3 totals 13 residues.

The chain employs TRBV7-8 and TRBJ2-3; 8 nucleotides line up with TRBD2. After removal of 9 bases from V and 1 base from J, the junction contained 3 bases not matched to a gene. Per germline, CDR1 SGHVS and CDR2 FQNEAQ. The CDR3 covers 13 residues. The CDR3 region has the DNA TGTGCCAGTTCAGCGGGGGGCACAGATACGCAGTATTTT. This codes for CASSAGGTDTQYF.

The CDR3 loop is CASRKALAGVSYEQYF. Written as DNA, the CDR3 is TGTGCCAGCAGGAAGGCACTAGCGGGAGTTTCGTACGAGCAGTACTTC. This chain uses TRBV2 with TRBJ2-7; 11 bases agree with TRBD2. Trimming cost V 6 bases and J 4 bases; bases outside gene matches: 11. CDR3 length: 16 amino acids. Germline lookup yields CDR1 SNHLY and CDR2 FYNNEI.

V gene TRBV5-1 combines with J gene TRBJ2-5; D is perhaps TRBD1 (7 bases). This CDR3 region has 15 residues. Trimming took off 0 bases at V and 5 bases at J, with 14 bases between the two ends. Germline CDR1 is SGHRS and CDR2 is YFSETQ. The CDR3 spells CASSLEEGARETQYF. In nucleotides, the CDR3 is TGCGCCAGCAGCTTGGAGGAGGGGGCGAGGGAGACCCAGTACTTC. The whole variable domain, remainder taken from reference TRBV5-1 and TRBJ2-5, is KAGVTQTPRYLIKTRGQQVTLSCSPISGHRSVSWYQQTPGQGLQFLFEYFSETQRNKGNFPGRFSGRQFSNSRSEMNVSTLELGDSALYLCASSLEEGARETQYFGPGTRLLVL.

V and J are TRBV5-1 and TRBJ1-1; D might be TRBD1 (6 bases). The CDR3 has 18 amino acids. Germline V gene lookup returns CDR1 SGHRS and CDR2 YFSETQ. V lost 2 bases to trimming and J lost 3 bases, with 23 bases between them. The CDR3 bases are TGCGCCAGCAGCTTACATGGAGTCCGGCAGGGGTCGTACACTGAAGCTTTCTTT. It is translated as CASSLHGVRQGSYTEAFF. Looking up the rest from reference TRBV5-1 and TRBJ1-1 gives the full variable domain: KAGVTQTPRYLIKTRGQQVTLSCSPISGHRSVSWYQQTPGQGLQFLFEYFSETQRNKGNFPGRFSGRQFSNSRSEMNVSTLELGDSALYLCASSLHGVRQGSYTEAFFGQGTRLTVV.

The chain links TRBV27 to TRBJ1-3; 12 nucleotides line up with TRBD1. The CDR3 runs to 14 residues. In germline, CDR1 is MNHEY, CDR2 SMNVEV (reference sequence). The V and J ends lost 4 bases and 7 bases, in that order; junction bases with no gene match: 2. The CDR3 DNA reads TGTGCCAGCAGTTCGGGACAGGGGGCGAACACCATATATTTT. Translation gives CASSSGQGANTIYF.

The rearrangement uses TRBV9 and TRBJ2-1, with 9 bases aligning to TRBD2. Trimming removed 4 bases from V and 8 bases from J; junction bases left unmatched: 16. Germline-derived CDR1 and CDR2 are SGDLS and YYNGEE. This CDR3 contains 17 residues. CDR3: CASSPGVLAGYGDEQFF. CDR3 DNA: TGTGCCAGCAGCCCAGGGGTTCTAGCGGGATATGGCGATGAGCAGTTCTTC.

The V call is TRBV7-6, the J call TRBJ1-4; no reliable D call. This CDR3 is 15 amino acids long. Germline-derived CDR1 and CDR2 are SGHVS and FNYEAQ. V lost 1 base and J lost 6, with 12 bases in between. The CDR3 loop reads CASSLGTALDEKLFF. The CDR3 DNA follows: TGTGCCAGCAGCTTAGGAACAGCTCTGGATGAAAAACTGTTTTTT.

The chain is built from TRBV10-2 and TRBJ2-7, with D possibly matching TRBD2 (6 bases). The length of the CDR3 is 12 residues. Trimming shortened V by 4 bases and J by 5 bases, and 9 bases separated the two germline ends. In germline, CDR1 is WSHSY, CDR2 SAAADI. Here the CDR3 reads CASSATSNEQYF. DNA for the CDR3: TGCGCCAGCAGTGCGACTAGTAACGAGCAGTACTTC.